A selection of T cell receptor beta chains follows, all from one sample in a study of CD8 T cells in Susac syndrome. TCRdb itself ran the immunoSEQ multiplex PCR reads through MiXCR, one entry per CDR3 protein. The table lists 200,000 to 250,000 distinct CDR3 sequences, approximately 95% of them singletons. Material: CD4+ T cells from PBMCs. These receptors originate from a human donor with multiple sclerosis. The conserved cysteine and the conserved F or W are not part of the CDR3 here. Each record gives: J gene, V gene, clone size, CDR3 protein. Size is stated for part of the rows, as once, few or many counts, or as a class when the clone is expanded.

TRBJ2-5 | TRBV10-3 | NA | AISRTSGEETQY
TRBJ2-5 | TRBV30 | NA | AWSEQIQETQY
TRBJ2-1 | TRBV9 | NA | ASSVRSSYNEQF
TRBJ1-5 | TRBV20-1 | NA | SARETGLGQPQH
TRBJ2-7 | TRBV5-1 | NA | ASSSIQGVEEQY
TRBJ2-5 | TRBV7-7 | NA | ASSPGQVIQETQY
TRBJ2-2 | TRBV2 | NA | ASSYLGTGELF
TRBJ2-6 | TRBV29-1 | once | SVGVSVGPSGANVLT
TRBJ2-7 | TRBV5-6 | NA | ASSYGQGRTYEQY
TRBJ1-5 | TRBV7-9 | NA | ASSPADAGNQPQH
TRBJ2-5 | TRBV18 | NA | ASSVPGGTQY
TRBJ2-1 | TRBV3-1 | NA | ASSQRWDILNEQF
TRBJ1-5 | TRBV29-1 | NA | SVQEGTGNQPQH
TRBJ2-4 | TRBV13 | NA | ASSSGPNIQY
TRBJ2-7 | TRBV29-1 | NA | SVLSYEQY
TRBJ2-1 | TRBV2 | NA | ASSRLAGATNEQF